This TCR beta chain stems from a study of early T cells in non-severe SARS-CoV-2 infection. About the research overall: The chains were unpaired, and the sequenced material was bulk RNA from unsorted whole blood. Study findings and constraints: A preference for anti-spike CD8 responses marked VDJdb matching, which missed private and CD4 specificities.

The sample holds many counts of this clonotype. Its antigen is currently unknown. The library protocol tagged individual cDNA molecules with unique molecular identifiers. Each CDR3 protein is one row after TCRdb ran MiXCR on the 5' RACE reads. The sample consists of 69,000 or so distinct CDR3 sequences, 3.5% to 6% of them appearing once. The germline V gene encodes CDR1 SGHAT and CDR2 FQNNGV. The CDR3 is 15 residues long. V trimming: 2 bases; J trimming: 5 bases; junction bases outside the gene matches: 6. Sequences were derived from whole blood, sampled at baseline. This clonotype was sampled from an adult who was a healthcare worker with PCR-confirmed SARS-CoV-2 infection or an uninfected control (not recorded which). The donor label of this sample is uncertain. The chain is built from TRBV11-2 and TRBJ2-3; 8 nucleotides agree with TRBD2. CDR3 protein: CASSLTGGGGDTQYF. CDR3 sequence (DNA): TGTGCCAGCAGCTTAACCGGGGGGGGAGGAGATACGCAGTATTTT.